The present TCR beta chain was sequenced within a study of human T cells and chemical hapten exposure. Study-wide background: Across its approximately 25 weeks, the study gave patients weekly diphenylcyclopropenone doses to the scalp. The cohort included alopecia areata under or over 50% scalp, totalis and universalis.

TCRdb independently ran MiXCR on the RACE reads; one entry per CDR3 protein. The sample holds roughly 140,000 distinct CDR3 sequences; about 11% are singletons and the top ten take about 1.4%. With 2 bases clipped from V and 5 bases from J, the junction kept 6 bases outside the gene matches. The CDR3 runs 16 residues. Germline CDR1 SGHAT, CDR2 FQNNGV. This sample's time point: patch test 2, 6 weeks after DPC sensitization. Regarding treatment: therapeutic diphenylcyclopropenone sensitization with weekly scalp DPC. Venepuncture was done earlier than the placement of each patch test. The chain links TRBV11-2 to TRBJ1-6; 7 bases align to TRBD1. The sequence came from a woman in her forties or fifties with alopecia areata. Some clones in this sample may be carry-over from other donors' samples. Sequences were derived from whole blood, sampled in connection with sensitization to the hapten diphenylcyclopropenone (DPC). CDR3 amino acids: CASSLSAGGDNSPLHF. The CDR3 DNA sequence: TGTGCCAGCAGCTTATCGGCAGGGGGGGATAATTCACCCCTCCACTTT.